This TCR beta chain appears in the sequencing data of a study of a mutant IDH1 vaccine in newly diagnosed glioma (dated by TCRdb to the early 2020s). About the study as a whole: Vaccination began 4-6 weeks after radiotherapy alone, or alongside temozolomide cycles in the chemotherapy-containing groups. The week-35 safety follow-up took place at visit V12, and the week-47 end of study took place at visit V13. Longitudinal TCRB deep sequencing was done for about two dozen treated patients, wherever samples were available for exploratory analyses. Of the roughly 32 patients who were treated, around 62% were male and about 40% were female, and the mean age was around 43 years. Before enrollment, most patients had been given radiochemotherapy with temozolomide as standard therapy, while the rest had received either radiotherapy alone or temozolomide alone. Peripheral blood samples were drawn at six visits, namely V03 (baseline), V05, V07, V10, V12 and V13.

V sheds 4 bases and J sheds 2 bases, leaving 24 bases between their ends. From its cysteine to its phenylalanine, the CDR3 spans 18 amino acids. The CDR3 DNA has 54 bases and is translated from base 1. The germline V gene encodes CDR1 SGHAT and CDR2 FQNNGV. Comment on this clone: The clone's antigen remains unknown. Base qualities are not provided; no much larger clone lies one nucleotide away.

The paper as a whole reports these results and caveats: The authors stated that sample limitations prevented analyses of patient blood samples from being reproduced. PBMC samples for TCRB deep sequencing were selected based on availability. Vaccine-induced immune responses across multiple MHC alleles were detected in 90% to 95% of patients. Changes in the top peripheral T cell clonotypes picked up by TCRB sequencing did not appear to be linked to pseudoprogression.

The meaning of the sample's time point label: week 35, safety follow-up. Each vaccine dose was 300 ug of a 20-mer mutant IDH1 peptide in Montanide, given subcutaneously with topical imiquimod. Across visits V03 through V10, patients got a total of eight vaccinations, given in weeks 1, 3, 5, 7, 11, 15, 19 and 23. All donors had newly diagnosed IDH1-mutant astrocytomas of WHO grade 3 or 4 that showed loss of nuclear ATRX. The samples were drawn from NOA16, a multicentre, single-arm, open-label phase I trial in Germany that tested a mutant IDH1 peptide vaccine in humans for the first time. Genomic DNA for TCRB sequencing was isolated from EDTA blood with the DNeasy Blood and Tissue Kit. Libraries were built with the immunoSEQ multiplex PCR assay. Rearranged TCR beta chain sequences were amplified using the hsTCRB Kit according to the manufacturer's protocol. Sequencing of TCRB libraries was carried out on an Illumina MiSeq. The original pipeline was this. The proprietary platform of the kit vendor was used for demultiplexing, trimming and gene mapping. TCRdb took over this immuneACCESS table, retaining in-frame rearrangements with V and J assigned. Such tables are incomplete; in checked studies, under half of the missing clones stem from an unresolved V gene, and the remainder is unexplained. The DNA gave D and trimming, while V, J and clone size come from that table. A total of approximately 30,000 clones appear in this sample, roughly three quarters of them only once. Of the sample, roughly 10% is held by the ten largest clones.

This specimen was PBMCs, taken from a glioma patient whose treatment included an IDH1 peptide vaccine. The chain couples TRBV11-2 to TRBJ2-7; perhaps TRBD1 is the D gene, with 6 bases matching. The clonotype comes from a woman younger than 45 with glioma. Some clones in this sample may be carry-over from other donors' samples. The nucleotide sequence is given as TGTGCCAGCAGCTCCAAACCGACAGGTGCGCAATCTCCCTACGAGCAGTACTTC. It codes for CASSSKPTGAQSPYEQYF.